Presented here are 9 T cell receptor beta chains from one specimen sequenced in a study of cytomegalovirus exposure and HLA in healthy donors. Amplification used 60 Vbeta primers and 13 Jbeta primers. The data were produced by immunoSEQ multiplex PCR, yet TCRdb's version contains in-frame clones alone and is incomplete. The repertoire consists of roughly 130,000 clones, with around 67% occurring once and the leading ten covering around 4%. The sequencing sample was made of PBMCs. All receptors derive from a young man in good health and CMV-seropositive.

This sequence joins TRBV2 and TRBJ2-7, with 7 nucleotides matching TRBD1. The CDR3 consists of 13 residues. Trimming removed 4 bases from V and 4 bases from J; junction bases left unmatched: 4. Germline CDR1 is SNHLY and CDR2 is FYNNEI. The CDR3 DNA reads as TGTGCCAGCAGTGTGGGACAGCGATACGAGCAGTACTTC. It is translated as CASSVGQRYEQYF.

V gene TRBV7-3 combines with J gene TRBJ2-2; 7 positions match TRBD1. The CDR3 spans 15 residues. V lost 1 base to trimming and J lost 8 bases; unmatched junction nucleotides: 7. The germline CDR1 and CDR2 sequences are SGHTA and FQGTGA. The CDR3 DNA reads as TGTGCCAGCAGCTTAAGGACGGCAGGGGGTGGGGAGCTGTTTTTT. Residues: CASSLRTAGGGELFF.

The V and J genes are TRBV5-1 and TRBJ1-2; a weak D match, TRBD1 (6 bases). The CDR3 loop spans 14 amino acids. Germline loops: CDR1 SGHRS, CDR2 YFSETQ. V dropped 0 bases and J dropped 7 bases, with 13 bases sitting between them. CDR3 protein: CASSLVQGRTGYTF. The CDR3 DNA reads TGCGCCAGCAGCTTGGTGCAGGGGCGGACTGGCTACACCTTC. Supplemented by reference TRBV5-1 and TRBJ1-2, the full variable domain reads KAGVTQTPRYLIKTRGQQVTLSCSPISGHRSVSWYQQTPGQGLQFLFEYFSETQRNKGNFPGRFSGRQFSNSRSEMNVSTLELGDSALYLCASSLVQGRTGYTFGSGTRLTVV.

The chain couples TRBV4-2 to TRBJ2-7; TRBD1 matches 7 bases. Germline lookup yields CDR1 LGHNA and CDR2 YNFKEQ. The CDR3 is 14 residues long. J lost 5 bases, V lost 5 bases, and 9 bases had no gene match. The CDR3 region is CASSGTGTADEQYF. In nucleotides, the CDR3 is TGTGCCAGCAGCGGAACCGGGACAGCTGACGAGCAGTACTTC.

The chain combines TRBV29-1 with TRBJ1-2, with D perhaps matching TRBD1 (6 bases). Trimming left V 0 bases short and J 8 bases short, with 16 bases between. CDR1 and CDR2 (germline): SQVTM, ANQGSEA. The CDR3 length is 14 residues. CDR3 residues: CSVEDRGAKRGYTF. The CDR3 bases are TGCAGCGTTGAAGATCGGGGGGCCAAGCGCGGCTACACCTTC.

V gene TRBV7-2 combines with J gene TRBJ1-5; 7 nucleotides match TRBD1. Unmatched junction bases numbered 6, after V lost 5 bases and J lost 8 bases. CDR3 length: 13 amino acids. The germline V gene has CDR1 SGHTA and CDR2 FQGNSA. The CDR3 loop is CASSINRGEPQHF. The CDR3 DNA reads as TGTGCCAGCAGCATAAACAGGGGTGAGCCCCAGCATTTT. The full variable domain, in which reference TRBV7-2 and TRBJ1-5 provide the parts outside the CDR3, is GAGVSQSPSNKVTEKGKDVELRCDPISGHTALYWYRQSLGQGLEFLIYFQGNSAPDKSGLPSDRFSAERTGGSVSTLTIQRTQQEDSAVYLCASSINRGEPQHFGDGTRLSIL.

As concerns this clone: The junction departs from the called germline gene at one end, perhaps through a read error. V gene TRBV6-1 combines with J gene TRBJ2-7; 7 nucleotides align to TRBD1. The CDR3 runs to 14 residues. Germline lookup yields CDR1 MNHNS and CDR2 SASEGT. Here the CDR3 DNA reads TGTGCCAGCAGTGGGGGGACAGCCCCCTACGAGCAGTGCTTC. Translating it yields CASSGGTAPYEQCF.

The J gene is TRBJ2-4, the V gene TRBV4-2; 14 bases line up with TRBD2. Trimming cost V 5 bases and J 0 bases; bases outside gene matches: 12. The germline V gene has CDR1 LGHNA and CDR2 YNFKEQ. The CDR3 consists of 20 residues. CDR3 sequence reads: CASSKVPGTSGSIAKNIQYF. In nucleotides, the CDR3 is TGTGCCAGCAGCAAGGTACCCGGGACTAGCGGGAGTATAGCCAAAAACATTCAGTACTTC.

The V and J genes are TRBV4-1 and TRBJ2-5, with 8 bases matching TRBD1. The germline CDR1 and CDR2 sequences are MGHRA and YSYEKL. The CDR3 runs 15 residues. J was trimmed by 4 bases and V by 4 bases; bases with no gene match: 8. The CDR3 region is CASSPGQGQLETQYF. The CDR3 DNA reads TGCGCCAGCAGCCCAGGACAGGGACAATTAGAGACCCAGTACTTC.